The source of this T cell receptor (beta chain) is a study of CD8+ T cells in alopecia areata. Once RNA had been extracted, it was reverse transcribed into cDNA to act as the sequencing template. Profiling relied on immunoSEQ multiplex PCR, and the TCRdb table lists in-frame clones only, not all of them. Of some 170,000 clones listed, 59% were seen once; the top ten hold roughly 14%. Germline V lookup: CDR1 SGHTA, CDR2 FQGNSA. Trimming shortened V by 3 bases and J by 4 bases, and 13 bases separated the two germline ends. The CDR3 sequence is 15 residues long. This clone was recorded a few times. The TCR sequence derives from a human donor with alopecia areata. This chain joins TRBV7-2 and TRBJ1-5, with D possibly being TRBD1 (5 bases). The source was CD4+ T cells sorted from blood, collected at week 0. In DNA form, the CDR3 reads TGTGCCAGCAGCTTTTCAGCAGGGCGTAATCAGCCCCAGCATTTT. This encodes CASSFSAGRNQPQHF.